The entry that follows covers one T cell receptor beta chain sequence. What it recognizes is unknown. This clone may be a read error of a much larger clone one base away. Ophthalmopathy donors' eye disease showed moderate-to-severe activity, CAS of at least 3, NOSPECS of at least 4 and duration under 3 months. A volume of about 9.7 ml of fresh peripheral blood supplied the PBMCs. Amplification of TCR beta CDR3 regions used RNA transcripts. The authors performed first-round RT-PCR with HTBI primers and then a second-round multiplex PCR. TCRdb reprocessed the multiplex PCR reads via MiXCR and lists one record per CDR3 protein. Altogether 600,000 to 700,000 distinct CDR3 sequences are present, about 40% being singletons, with the ten largest covering more than 2.5%. These data belong to a study of Graves' ophthalmopathy and Graves' hyperthyroidism. Findings and caveats of the study: The blood repertoire also included most expanded thyroid clonotypes above 0.001 frequency. With a specificity of around 77% and a sensitivity of 70% to 71%, the model predicted ophthalmopathy progression.

This CDR3 comprises 14 residues. The germline V gene has CDR1 SGHNT and CDR2 YENEEA. The sequence came from an adult man with Graves' ophthalmopathy. Specimen: peripheral blood. This chain uses TRBV11-3 with TRBJ2-5; no reliable D call. Here the CDR3 DNA reads TGTGCCAGCAGCCTAATCGACCTCCCAGAGGCCCAGTACTTC. As protein: CASSLIDLPEAQYF. Filled out from reference TRBV11-3 and TRBJ2-5, the complete variable domain reads EAGVVQSPRYKIIEKKQPVAFWCNPISGHNTLYWYLQNLGQGPELLIRYENEEAVDDSQLPKDRFSAERLKGVDSTLKIQPAELGDSAVYLCASSLIDLPEAQYFGPGTRLLVL.